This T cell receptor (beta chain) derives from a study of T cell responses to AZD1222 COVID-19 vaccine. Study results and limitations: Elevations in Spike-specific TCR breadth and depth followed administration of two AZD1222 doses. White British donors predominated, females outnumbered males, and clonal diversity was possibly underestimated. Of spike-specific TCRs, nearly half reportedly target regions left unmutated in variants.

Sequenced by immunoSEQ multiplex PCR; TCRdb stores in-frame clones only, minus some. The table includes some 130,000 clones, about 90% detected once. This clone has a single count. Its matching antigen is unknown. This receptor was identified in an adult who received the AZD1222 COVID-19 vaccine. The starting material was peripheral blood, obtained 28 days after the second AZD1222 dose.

The CDR3 DNA sequence: TGTGCCAGTAGTATTATAGGAGGACTAGCGGATATCTACGAGCAGTACTTC. Its protein product is CASSIIGGLADIYEQYF. J is TRBJ2-7 and V is TRBV19; 10 nucleotides match TRBD2. J lost 3 bases, V lost 3 bases, and 11 bases had no gene match. CDR3 length equals 17 residues. Germline V gene data show CDR1 as LNHDA and CDR2 as SQIVND (reference sequence).